In its sample, the clone carrying this T cell receptor beta chain was seen once. Its specificity is unknown. This record comes from a study of blood T cells in healthy people across ages. As for the study in general: About one barcoded beta molecule per two T cells was captured by template switching. Regarding the study as a whole: Naive T cell percentage by flow cytometry tracked strongly with beta diversity.

V was cut by 5 bases and J by 2 bases, with 7 bases left in between. This CDR3 contains 13 residues. Alongside a J-beta primer mix, a sample-barcoded 5' primer served in a second PCR lasting roughly 6 to 11 cycles. Unique molecular identifiers of 12 random nucleotides labeled each cDNA. Via MiXCR, TCRdb re-called the 5' RACE reads, giving one row per CDR3 protein. This table holds about 940,000 distinct CDR3 sequences, 40% to 60% found once. The sequence derives from a man younger than 45 in good health. V gene TRBV12-3 or TRBV12-4 combines with J gene TRBJ1-5; perhaps TRBD1 as D (5 bases). Material: blood. DNA of the CDR3: TGTGCCAGCAGTAGGACACGCAATCAGCCCCAGCATTTT. Residues: CASSRTRNQPQHF.